This TCR beta chain emerged from a study of blood T cell repertoires in COVID-19. Study as a whole: The United States, Italy and Spain provided the acute and convalescent COVID-19 samples. The analysed material was cDNA or gDNA that came from T cells, B-cell-depleted T cells, or PBMCs.

How the authors handled the data: By means of reference gene primer amplification, nucleated cell counts were estimated. Measured with immunoSEQ multiplex PCR; TCRdb has only the in-frame clones, and not every one. That table supplies the V and J calls and clone size; D and trimming were determined from the DNA. The sample includes 180,000 or so clones, around 87% of them seen just once. Germline V gene data show CDR1 as MGHRA and CDR2 as YSYEKL. V dropped 0 bases and J dropped 10; count of bases not matched to a gene: 11. This CDR3 spans 16 amino acids. The TCR sequence derives from a man aged 18 to 29 with acute or convalescent COVID-19. V and J are TRBV4-1 and TRBJ1-4; 7 nucleotides align to TRBD1. Sequencing was performed on peripheral blood. The chain's CDR3 is CASSQDNRQGVGKLFF. The CDR3 coding sequence is TGCGCCAGCAGCCAAGATAATCGACAGGGAGTCGGAAAACTGTTTTTT.